A single TCR beta chain is shown here with its context. Its antigen is unknown. This entry comes from a study of post-analysis software for immune sequencing data. Study-wide results and caveats: With TRBV5-6, TRBV5-1 and TRBV20-1 included, about five TRBV segments were more frequent in patients than in controls.

cDNA libraries of TCR beta carried unique molecular identifiers. Each CDR3 protein gets one entry after TCRdb re-called the PCR reads with MiXCR. The table has 250,000 to 300,000 distinct CDR3 sequences, 35% to 40% seen once. V lost 4 bases and J lost 2, with 11 bases in between. The CDR3 spans 14 residues. CDR1 SQVTM and CDR2 ANQGSEA come from the germline V gene. This chain connects TRBV29-1 to TRBJ2-2; D not certain. Sequencing was performed on blood. The clonotype originates from a girl aged 10-17 years with multiple sclerosis. The CDR3 region has the DNA TGCAGCGTTGGGGCAGCGACAAACACCGGGGAGCTGTTTTTT. Translation gives CSVGAATNTGELFF.